Detailed here is one TCR beta chain. Its specificity is not known. This specimen belongs to a study of T-cell memory formation after mild COVID-19. In TCRdb, the 5' RACE reads were re-called with MiXCR into one record per CDR3 protein. This table has 250,000 to 350,000 distinct CDR3 sequences, approximately 20% appearing once. Whole-study results and caveats: Researchers found some responding clones in pre-infection memory, a sign that cross-reactive memory joined. Whether second-wave clones peaking at day 37 were SARS-CoV-2 specific went unconfirmed. CD4+ contracting clones lay mainly in CM and EM, CD8+ ones in EMRA.

From germline, CDR1 is SGHTS and CDR2 YDEGEE. The CDR3 has 15 amino acids. Trimming took 0 bases from V and 3 from J, leaving 10 bases between them. The origin of this receptor is a man aged 18 to 30 who had mild COVID-19 (a few samples of this study predate the infection). Cell type and time point are not known. J is TRBJ1-5 and V is TRBV5-8, with a possible D match to TRBD1 (6 bases). Sequenced input: PBMCs or a T cell subset sorted from them (not recorded which). CDR3 sequence (DNA): TGTGCCAGCAGCTTGGGGTCAGGGGACAATCAGCCCCAGCATTTT. Translation gives CASSLGSGDNQPQHF.